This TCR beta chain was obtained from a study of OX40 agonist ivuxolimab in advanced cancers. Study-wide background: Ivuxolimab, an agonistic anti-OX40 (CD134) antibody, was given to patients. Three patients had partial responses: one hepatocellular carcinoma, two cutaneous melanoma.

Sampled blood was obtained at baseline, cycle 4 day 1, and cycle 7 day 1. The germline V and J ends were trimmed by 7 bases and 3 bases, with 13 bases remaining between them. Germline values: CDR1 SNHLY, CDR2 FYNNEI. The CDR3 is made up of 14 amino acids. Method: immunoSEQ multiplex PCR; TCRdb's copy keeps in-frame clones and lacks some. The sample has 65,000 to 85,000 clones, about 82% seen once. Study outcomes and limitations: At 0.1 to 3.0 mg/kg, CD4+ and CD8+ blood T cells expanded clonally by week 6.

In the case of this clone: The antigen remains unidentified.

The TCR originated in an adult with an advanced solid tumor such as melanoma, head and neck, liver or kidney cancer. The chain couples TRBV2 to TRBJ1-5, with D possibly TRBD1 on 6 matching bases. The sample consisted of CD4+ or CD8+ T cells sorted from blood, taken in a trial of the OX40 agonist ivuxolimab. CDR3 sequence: CASTDTGTNQPQHF. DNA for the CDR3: TGTGCCAGCACCGATACAGGGACCAATCAGCCCCAGCATTTT.